Only one count was recorded for the clone carrying this T cell receptor beta chain. What it recognizes is unknown. This sample is drawn from a study of T cell responses to AZD1222 COVID-19 vaccine. General study results and limits: The breadth and depth of Spike-specific TCRs increased once two AZD1222 doses had been given. Seropositivity was recorded at baseline in only a handful of AZD1222 recipients.

The CDR3 totals 10 residues. V was pared by 6 bases and J by 4 bases, with 4 bases between. TCRdb's copy holds only in-frame clones and misses some; the assay was immunoSEQ multiplex PCR. The data contain about 110,000 clones, around 90% of them singletons. The TCR sequence derives from an adult in good health. Sequenced material: peripheral blood, taken on day 0 of AZD1222 vaccination. The chain uses TRBV5-3 and TRBJ2-5; no clear D gene. TRBV5-3 is recorded as an ORF, its role being uncertain. The CDR3: CARTPETQYF. The CDR3 DNA sequence: TGTGCCAGAACCCCAGAGACCCAGTACTTC.